Presented here are 9 T cell receptor beta chains from one specimen sequenced in a study of post-analysis software for immune sequencing data. Included in the TCR beta cDNA libraries were unique molecular identifiers. From the PCR reads, TCRdb called clonotypes with MiXCR, one entry per CDR3 protein. The sample shows about 200,000 distinct CDR3 sequences, approximately 28% of them seen only once. Findings and limits, study-wide: TRBV5-6, TRBV5-1 and TRBV20-1 were among five TRBV segments more frequent in patients than controls.

Their cognate antigens are unknown. Sample: blood. Receptors were obtained from a girl between 2 and 17 years old with multiple sclerosis.

The chain employs TRBV20-1 and TRBJ2-3; 7 nucleotides match TRBD1. Germline values: CDR1 DFQATT, CDR2 SNEGSKA (reference sequence). This CDR3 has 14 amino acids. The V segment lost 5 bases and the J segment 8 bases; nucleotides outside the gene matches: 13. DNA for the CDR3: TGCAGTGCTGGGACCAGGGGGAAGTCATCTACGCAGTATTTT. Protein: CSAGTRGKSSTQYF.

This clonotype was observed a handful of times. The gene calls are TRBV11-3 and TRBJ2-1; either TRBD1 or TRBD2 may supply D (5 bases each). The CDR3 has 16 residues. Germline loops: CDR1 SGHNT, CDR2 YENEEA. Trimming left V 1 base short and J 6 bases short, with 16 bases between. The CDR3 nucleotides read TGTGCCAGCAGCTTAGGGGGGTGGGAGTTACGCAATGAGCAGTTCTTC. This translates into CASSLGGWELRNEQFF.

The rearrangement joins TRBV2 to TRBJ2-7; 9 nucleotides line up with TRBD2. The junction had 5 bases not matched to a gene; V was cut back by 6 bases and J by 5 bases. Per germline, CDR1 SNHLY and CDR2 FYNNEI. The CDR3 is made up of 13 amino acids. The chain's CDR3 is CASRVAGVNEQYF. The DNA for the CDR3 is TGTGCCAGCAGGGTAGCGGGAGTGAACGAGCAGTACTTC. The full variable domain, with the rest looked up from reference TRBV2 and TRBJ2-7, is EPEVTQTPSHQVTQMGQEVILRCVPISNHLYFYWYRQILGQKVEFLVSFYNNEISEKSEIFDDQFSVERPDGSNFTLKIRSTKLEDSAMYFCASRVAGVNEQYFGPGTRLTVT.

This clonotype was seen repeatedly, ten times or more. The chain is built from TRBV5-1 and TRBJ2-1, with 7 bases aligning to TRBD2. Germline CDR1 SGHRS, CDR2 YFSETQ. With 5 bases clipped from V and 6 bases from J, the junction kept 8 bases outside the gene matches. This CDR3 has 14 residues. CDR3 DNA: TGCGCCAGCAGTGGGGGGGTCCCCAGCAATGAGCAGTTCTTC. Translation: CASSGGVPSNEQFF. The entire variable domain, with the rest obtained from reference TRBV5-1 and TRBJ2-1, is as follows: KAGVTQTPRYLIKTRGQQVTLSCSPISGHRSVSWYQQTPGQGLQFLFEYFSETQRNKGNFPGRFSGRQFSNSRSEMNVSTLELGDSALYLCASSGGVPSNEQFFGPGTRLTVL.

This clonotype was detected ten times or more. This chain joins TRBV28 and TRBJ1-1; 8 positions agree with TRBD1. In germline, CDR1 is MDHEN, CDR2 SYDVKM. The V gene end was trimmed by 5 bases and the J gene end by 5 bases; junction bases not matched to a gene: 4. This CDR3 is 13 amino acids long. The DNA of the CDR3 is TGTGCCAGCAGTGTGGACAGGGTTACTGAAGCTTTCTTT. This codes for CASSVDRVTEAFF. The full variable domain, rest sourced from reference TRBV28 and TRBJ1-1, is DVKVTQSSRYLVKRTGEKVFLECVQDMDHENMFWYRQDPGLGLRLIYFSYDVKMKEKGDIPEGYSVSREKKERFSLILESASTNQTSMYLCASSVDRVTEAFFGQGTRLTVV.

This clonotype was seen ten or more times. The rearrangement joins TRBV6-5 to TRBJ2-4; possibly TRBD1 or TRBD2 for D (6 bases each). The V end was cut by 6 bases, the J end by 6 bases, with 15 bases between. Germline CDR1 reads MNHEY; CDR2 reads SVGAGI. The CDR3 contains 14 residues. The CDR3, as DNA: TGTGCCAGCAGCACAGGGACTGGACGAAACATTCAGTACTTC. Residues: CASSTGTGRNIQYF.

This clonotype was seen many times. The J gene is TRBJ2-1, the V gene TRBV4-1, with TRBD2 matching 10 bases. The CDR3 runs 15 residues. Germline V gives CDR1 MGHRA, CDR2 YSYEKL. V trimming: 3 bases; J trimming: 6 bases; junction bases outside the gene matches: 5. This CDR3 is CASSQAGTSVNEQFF. CDR3 DNA sequence: TGCGCCAGCAGCCAGGCCGGGACTAGCGTCAATGAGCAGTTCTTC.

V and J are TRBV6-6 and TRBJ2-1; either TRBD1 or TRBD2 may supply D (5 bases each). Deletions cut 2 bases from V and 6 bases from J, with 14 bases between. The length of the CDR3 is 15 residues. Germline values: CDR1 MNHNY, CDR2 SVGAGI (reference sequence). CDR3 DNA: TGTGCCAGCAGTTACCCACTGGCAGGGAGCAATGAGCAGTTCTTC. Translation gives CASSYPLAGSNEQFF.

About this clonotype: A much more abundant neighbour one base away suggests this may be a read error. The chain links TRBV5-1 to TRBJ2-7; TRBD2 is a possible D gene (6 bases). Per germline, CDR1 SGHRS and CDR2 YFSETQ. There are 14 residues in the CDR3. The DNA for the CDR3 is TGCGCCAGCGGCTTGACTAGGGTCGCCTACGAGCAGTACTTC. Its translation is CASGLTRVAYEQYF.